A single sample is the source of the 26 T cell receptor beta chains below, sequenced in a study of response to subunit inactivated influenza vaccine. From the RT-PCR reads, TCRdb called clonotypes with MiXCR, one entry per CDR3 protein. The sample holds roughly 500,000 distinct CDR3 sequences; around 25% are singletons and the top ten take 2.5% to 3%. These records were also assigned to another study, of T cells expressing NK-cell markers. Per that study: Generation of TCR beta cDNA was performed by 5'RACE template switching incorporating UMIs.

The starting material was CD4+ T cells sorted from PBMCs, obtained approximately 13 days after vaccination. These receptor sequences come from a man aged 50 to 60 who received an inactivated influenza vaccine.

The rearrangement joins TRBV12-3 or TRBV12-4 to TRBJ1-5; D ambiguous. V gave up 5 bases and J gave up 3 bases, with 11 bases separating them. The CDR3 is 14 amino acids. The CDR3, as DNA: TGTGCCAGCAGTGCTTATCTCCCCAATCAGCCCCAGCATTTT. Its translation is CASSAYLPNQPQHF.

Written as DNA, the CDR3 is TGTGCCAGCAGTGACCCAGGGGCTGGGGCCAACGTCCTGACTTTC. Translation gives CASSDPGAGANVLTF. The V gene is TRBV6-1, the J gene TRBJ2-6; D is possibly TRBD1 (6 bases). The CDR3 contains 15 residues. The V and J ends lost 3 bases and 2 bases respectively, with 8 bases between them. The germline CDR1 and CDR2 sequences are MNHNS and SASEGT.

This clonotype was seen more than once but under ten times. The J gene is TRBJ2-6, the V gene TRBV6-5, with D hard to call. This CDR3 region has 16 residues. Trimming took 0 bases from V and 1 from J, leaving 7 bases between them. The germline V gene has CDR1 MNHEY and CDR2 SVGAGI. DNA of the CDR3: TGTGCCAGCAGTTACTCTACACCTTCTGGGGCCAACGTCCTGACTTTC. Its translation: CASSYSTPSGANVLTF.

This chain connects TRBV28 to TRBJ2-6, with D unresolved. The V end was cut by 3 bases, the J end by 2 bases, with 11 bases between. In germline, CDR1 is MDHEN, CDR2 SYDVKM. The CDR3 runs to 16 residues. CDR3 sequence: CASSFGPRTGANVLTF. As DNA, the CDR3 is TGTGCCAGCAGTTTTGGCCCCCGGACTGGGGCCAACGTCCTGACTTTC.

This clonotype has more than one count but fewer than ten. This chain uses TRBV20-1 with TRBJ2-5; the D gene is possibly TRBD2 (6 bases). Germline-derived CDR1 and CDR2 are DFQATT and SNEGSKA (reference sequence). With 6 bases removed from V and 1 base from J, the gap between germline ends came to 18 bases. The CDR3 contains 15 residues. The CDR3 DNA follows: TGCAGTGCAGCGGGTTTTGAGCGGGTCCAAGAGACCCAGTACTTC. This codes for CSAAGFERVQETQYF.

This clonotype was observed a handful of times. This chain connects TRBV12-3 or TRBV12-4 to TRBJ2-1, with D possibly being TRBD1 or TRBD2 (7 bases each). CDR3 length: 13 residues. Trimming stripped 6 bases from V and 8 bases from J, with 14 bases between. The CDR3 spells CASRQTGRDEQFF. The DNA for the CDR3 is TGTGCCAGCAGACAGACAGGGAGGGATGAGCAGTTCTTC.

For the CDR3, the DNA is TGCGCCAGCAGCGGTGGGACTAGCGGGGTTTTAGATACGCAGTATTTT. Protein product: CASSGGTSGVLDTQYF. The chain combines TRBV5-1 with TRBJ2-3; 13 bases map to TRBD2. The CDR3 extends over 16 amino acids. Germline V gene data show CDR1 as SGHRS and CDR2 as YFSETQ. J lost 5 bases, V lost 4 bases, and 7 bases had no gene match.

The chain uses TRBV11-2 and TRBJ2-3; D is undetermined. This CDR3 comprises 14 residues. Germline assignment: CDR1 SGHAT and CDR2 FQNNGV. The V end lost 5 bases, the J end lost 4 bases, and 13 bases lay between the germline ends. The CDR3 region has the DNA TGTGCCAGCAGCCAAATGGTTGGTGCAGATACGCAGTATTTT. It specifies CASSQMVGADTQYF.

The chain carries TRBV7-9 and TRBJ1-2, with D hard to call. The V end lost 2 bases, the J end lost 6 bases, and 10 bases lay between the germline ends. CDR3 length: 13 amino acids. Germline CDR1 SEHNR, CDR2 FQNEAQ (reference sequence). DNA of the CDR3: TGTGCCAGCAGCTTACGTGGAGGGAATGGCTACACCTTC. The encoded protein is CASSLRGGNGYTF. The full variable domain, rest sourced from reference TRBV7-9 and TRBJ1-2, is DTGVSQNPRHKITKRGQNVTFRCDPISEHNRLYWYRQTLGQGPEFLTYFQNEAQLEKSRLLSDRFSAERPKGSFSTLEIQRTEQGDSAMYLCASSLRGGNGYTFGSGTRLTVV.

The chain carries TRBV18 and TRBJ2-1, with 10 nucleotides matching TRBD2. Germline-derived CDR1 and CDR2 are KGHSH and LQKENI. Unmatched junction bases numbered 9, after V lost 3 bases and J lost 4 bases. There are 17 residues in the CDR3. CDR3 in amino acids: CASSPTSGTAPYNEQFF. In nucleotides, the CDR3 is TGTGCCAGCTCACCCACTAGCGGGACCGCCCCTTACAATGAGCAGTTCTTC.

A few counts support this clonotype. CDR3 sequence: CATSDPRGPRETQYF. The DNA for the CDR3 is TGTGCCACCAGTGACCCGAGGGGGCCTCGGGAGACCCAGTACTTC. V usage is TRBV24-1 and J usage is TRBJ2-5; 7 bases map to TRBD1. J gave up 5 bases and V 4 bases, and 9 bases lay outside the gene matches. CDR1 and CDR2 from the germline V gene are KGHDR and SFDVKD. The CDR3 consists of 15 residues.

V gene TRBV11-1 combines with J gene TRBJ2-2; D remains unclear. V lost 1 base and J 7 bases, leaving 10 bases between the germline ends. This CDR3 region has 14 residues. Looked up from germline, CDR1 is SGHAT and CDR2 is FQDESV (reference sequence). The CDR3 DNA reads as TGTGCCAGCAGCTTAGAGGAAGAGAACGGGGAGCTGTTTTTT. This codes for CASSLEEENGELFF.

The CDR3 sequence: CASSFKGGWNEQYF. The CDR3 DNA follows: TGTGCCAGCAGTTTTAAAGGGGGCTGGAACGAGCAGTACTTC. The chain links TRBV12-3 or TRBV12-4 to TRBJ2-7, with TRBD1 matching over 7 bases. Losses at the gene ends were 3 bases for V and 5 bases for J; bases not matched to a gene: 7. This CDR3 has 14 amino acids.

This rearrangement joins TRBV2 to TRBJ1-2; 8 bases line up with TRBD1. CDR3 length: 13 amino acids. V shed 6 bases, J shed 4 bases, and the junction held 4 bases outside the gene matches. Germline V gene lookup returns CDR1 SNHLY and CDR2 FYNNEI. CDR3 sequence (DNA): TGTGCCAGCAGAGACAGGGGTTCCTATGGCTACACCTTC. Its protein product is CASRDRGSYGYTF.

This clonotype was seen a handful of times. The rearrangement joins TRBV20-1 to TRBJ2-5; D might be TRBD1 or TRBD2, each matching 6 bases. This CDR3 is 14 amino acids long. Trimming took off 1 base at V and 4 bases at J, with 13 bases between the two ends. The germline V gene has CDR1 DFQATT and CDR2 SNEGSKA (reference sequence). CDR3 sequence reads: CSARGLGGLETQYF. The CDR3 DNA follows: TGCAGTGCTAGAGGGCTAGGGGGACTAGAGACCCAGTACTTC.

The CDR3 DNA reads TGCGCCAGCAGCCGGGGGGCGACCCAAGAGACCCAGTACTTC. It encodes CASSRGATQETQYF. The chain recombines TRBV4-1 with TRBJ2-5; perhaps D is TRBD1 or TRBD2 (6 bases each). V lost 4 bases and J 1 base, leaving 10 bases between the germline ends. Germline loops: CDR1 MGHRA, CDR2 YSYEKL. The CDR3 totals 14 residues.

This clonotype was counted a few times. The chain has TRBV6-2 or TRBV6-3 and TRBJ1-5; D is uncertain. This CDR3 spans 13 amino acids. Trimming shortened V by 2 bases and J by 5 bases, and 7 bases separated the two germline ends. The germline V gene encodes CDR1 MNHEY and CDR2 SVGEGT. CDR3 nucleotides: TGTGCCAGCAGTTACAACTCTTATCAGCCCCAGCATTTT. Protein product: CASSYNSYQPQHF.

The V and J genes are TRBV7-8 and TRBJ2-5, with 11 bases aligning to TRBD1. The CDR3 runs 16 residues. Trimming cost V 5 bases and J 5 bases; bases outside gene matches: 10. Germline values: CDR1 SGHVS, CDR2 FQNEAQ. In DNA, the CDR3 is TGTGCCAGCAGCACCCACAGGACAGGGGGCGCCGAGACCCAGTACTTC. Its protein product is CASSTHRTGGAETQYF. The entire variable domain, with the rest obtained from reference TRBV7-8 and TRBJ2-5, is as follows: GAGVSQSPRYKVAKRGQDVALRCDPISGHVSLFWYQQALGQGPEFLTYFQNEAQLDKSGLPSDRFFAERPEGSVSTLKIQRTQQEDSAVYLCASSTHRTGGAETQYFGPGTRLLVL.

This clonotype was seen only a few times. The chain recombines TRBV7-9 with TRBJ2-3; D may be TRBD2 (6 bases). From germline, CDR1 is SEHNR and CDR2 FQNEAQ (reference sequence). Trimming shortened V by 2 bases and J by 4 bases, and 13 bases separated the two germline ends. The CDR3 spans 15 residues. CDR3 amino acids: CASSLWTGVADTQYF. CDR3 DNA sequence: TGTGCCAGCAGCTTATGGACGGGAGTGGCAGATACGCAGTATTTT. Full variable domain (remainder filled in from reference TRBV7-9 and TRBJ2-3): DTGVSQNPRHKITKRGQNVTFRCDPISEHNRLYWYRQTLGQGPEFLTYFQNEAQLEKSRLLSDRFSAERPKGSFSTLEIQRTEQGDSAMYLCASSLWTGVADTQYFGPGTRLTVL.

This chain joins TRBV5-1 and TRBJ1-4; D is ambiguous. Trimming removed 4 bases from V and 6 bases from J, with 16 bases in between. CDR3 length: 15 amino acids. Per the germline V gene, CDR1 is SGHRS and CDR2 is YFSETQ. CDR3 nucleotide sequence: TGCGCCAGCAGCGGAGGGCCGGGCCCCGATGAAAAACTGTTTTTT. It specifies CASSGGPGPDEKLFF.

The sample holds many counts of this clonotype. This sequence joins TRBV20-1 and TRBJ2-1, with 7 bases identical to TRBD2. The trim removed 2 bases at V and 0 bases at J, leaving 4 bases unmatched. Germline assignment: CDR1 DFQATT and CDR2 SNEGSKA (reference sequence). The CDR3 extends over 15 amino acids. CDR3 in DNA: TGCAGTGCTAGAACGATAGCGGGCTCCTACAATGAGCAGTTCTTC. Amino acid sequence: CSARTIAGSYNEQFF.

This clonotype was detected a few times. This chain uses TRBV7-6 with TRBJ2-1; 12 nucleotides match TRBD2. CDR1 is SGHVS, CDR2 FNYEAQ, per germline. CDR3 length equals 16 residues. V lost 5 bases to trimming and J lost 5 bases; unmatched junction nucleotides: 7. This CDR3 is CASSPRLAGENNEQFF. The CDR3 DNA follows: TGTGCCAGCAGCCCAAGACTAGCGGGGGAAAACAATGAGCAGTTCTTC.

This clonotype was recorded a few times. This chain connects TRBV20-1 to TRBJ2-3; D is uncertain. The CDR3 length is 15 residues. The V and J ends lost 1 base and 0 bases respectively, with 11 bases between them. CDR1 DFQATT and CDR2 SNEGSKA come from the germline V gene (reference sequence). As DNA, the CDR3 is TGCAGTGCTAGAGTTACCAGCTTAAGCACAGATACGCAGTATTTT. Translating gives CSARVTSLSTDTQYF.

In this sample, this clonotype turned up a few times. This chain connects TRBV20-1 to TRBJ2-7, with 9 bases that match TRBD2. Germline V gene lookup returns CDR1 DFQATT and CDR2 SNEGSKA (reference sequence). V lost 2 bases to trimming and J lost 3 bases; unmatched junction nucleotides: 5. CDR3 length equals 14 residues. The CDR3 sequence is CSARSASGNYEQYF. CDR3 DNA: TGCAGTGCTAGAAGCGCTAGCGGGAACTACGAGCAGTACTTC.

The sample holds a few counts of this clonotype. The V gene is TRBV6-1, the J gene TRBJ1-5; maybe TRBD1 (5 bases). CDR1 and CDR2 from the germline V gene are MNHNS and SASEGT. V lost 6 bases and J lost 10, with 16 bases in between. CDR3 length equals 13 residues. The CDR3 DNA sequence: TGTGCCAGCAGCCCAGACAGTCCCCTACCCCAGCATTTT. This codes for CASSPDSPLPQHF.

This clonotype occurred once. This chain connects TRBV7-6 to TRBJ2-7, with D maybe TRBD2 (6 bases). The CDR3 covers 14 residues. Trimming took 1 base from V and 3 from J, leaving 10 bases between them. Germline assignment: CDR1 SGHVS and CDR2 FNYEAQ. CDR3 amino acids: CASSLEMGGYEQYF. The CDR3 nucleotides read TGTGCCAGCAGCTTAGAGATGGGGGGCTACGAGCAGTACTTC.